This TCR beta chain was found in a study of cytomegalovirus exposure and HLA in healthy donors. General study points: The presence/absence work took it that sequencing depth was about the same across donors. An analysis done earlier found most TCR beta V segments productive about 90% or about 30% of the time. Links to common viral pathogens appeared, in a later analysis, for several of the most significant clusters.

In the case of this clone: Its antigen is not known.

The PCR contained 60 Vbeta and 13 Jbeta primers. The assay was immunoSEQ multiplex PCR, and TCRdb's table has in-frame clones only and misses some. Found here are about 160,000 clones, about 80% of them singletons; the top ten hold roughly 1.3%. V lost 1 base, J lost 4 bases, and 5 bases stayed unmatched. CDR3 size: 15 residues. The germline CDR1 and CDR2 sequences are MGHRA and YSYEKL. Sequenced material: PBMCs. J is TRBJ1-2 and V is TRBV4-1; 8 bases are shared with TRBD1. The TCR originated in a woman in her forties or fifties in good health and CMV-seronegative. Here the CDR3 reads CASSQGSDRVYGYTF. The CDR3 DNA reads as TGCGCCAGCAGCCAAGGATCGGACAGGGTCTATGGCTACACCTTC.